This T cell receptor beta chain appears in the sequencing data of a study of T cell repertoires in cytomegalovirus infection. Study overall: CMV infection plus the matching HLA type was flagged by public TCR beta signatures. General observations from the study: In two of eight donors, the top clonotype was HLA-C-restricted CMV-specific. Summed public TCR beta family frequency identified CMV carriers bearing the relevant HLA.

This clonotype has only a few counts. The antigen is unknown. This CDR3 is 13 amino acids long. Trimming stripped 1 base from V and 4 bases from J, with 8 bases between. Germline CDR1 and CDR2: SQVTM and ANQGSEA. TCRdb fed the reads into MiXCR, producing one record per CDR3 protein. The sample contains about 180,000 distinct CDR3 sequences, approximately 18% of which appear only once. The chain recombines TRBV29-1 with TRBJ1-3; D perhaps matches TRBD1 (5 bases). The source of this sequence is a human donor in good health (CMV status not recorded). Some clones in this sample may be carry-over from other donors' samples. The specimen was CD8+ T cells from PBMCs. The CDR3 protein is CSVEGGRGNTIYF. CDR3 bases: TGCAGCGTTGAAGGGGGGAGAGGAAACACCATATATTTT.